The 29 T cell receptor beta chains below come from one sample, sequenced in a study of shared clonotypes between healthy human individuals. This table comes from immunoSEQ multiplex PCR, and its TCRdb copy is limited to in-frame clones, with some not included. Of 1,400,000 or so clones listed, 98% to 99% are singletons. Sequencing input: naive CD4+ T cells sorted from blood. The subset: CD45RA+ positively selected. The receptors derive from a man between 25 and 39 years old in good health.

The chain uses TRBV28 and TRBJ1-4; 7 bases fit TRBD1. The germline CDR1 and CDR2 sequences are MDHEN and SYDVKM. With V trimmed by 7 bases and J by 5 bases, 13 bases remained unmatched. The CDR3 is made up of 16 amino acids. CDR3 in amino acids: CASTRSGGRGNEKLFF. CDR3 nucleotide sequence: TGTGCCAGCACGCGCTCCGGTGGCAGGGGGAATGAAAAACTGTTTTTT.

The CDR3 region has the DNA TGTGCCAGCAGTTACTCACAGGCCAGCAATGAGCAGTTCTTC. It yields the protein CASSYSQASNEQFF. The chain has TRBV6-5 and TRBJ2-1, with D maybe TRBD1 (5 bases). Germline lookup yields CDR1 MNHEY and CDR2 SVGAGI. V lost 0 bases, J lost 6 bases, and 9 bases lay in between. This CDR3 spans 14 amino acids.

The gene calls are TRBV10-3 and TRBJ2-3, with a tentative D call TRBD1 (6 bases). V was trimmed by 5 bases and J by 1 base, leaving 13 bases between them. The CDR3 has 15 residues. Germline V gene data show CDR1 as ENHRY and CDR2 as SYGVKD. CDR3 loop: CAISNSDSGTDTQYF. The CDR3 DNA sequence: TGTGCCATCAGTAATTCGGACAGCGGCACAGATACGCAGTATTTT.

CDR3 protein: CASHSSGGRSYEQYF. For the CDR3, the DNA is TGTGCCAGCCATTCGTCGGGAGGGCGGTCGTACGAGCAGTACTTC. J is TRBJ2-7 and V is TRBV2, with 8 bases matching TRBD2. CDR3 length: 15 amino acids. CDR1 is SNHLY, CDR2 FYNNEI, per germline. Trimming cost V 8 bases and J 4 bases; bases outside gene matches: 13.

The V gene is TRBV15, the J gene TRBJ1-2, with 8 bases that match TRBD1. The CDR3 is 17 residues long. V was pared by 6 bases and J by 0 bases, with 12 bases of the junction left unmatched. Germline V gene lookup returns CDR1 LNHNV and CDR2 YYDKDF (reference sequence). The CDR3 region is CATRLDRDSRTNYGYTF. CDR3 in DNA: TGTGCCACCAGGTTGGACAGGGACTCTCGGACTAACTATGGCTACACCTTC.

The chain recombines TRBV4-1 with TRBJ2-2; no clear D. Looked up from germline, CDR1 is MGHRA and CDR2 is YSYEKL. V was pared by 1 base and J by 6 bases, with 9 bases between. The CDR3 is 14 amino acids. In DNA form, the CDR3 reads TGCGCCAGCAGCCAAGGGCTAGGAGCCGGGGAGCTGTTTTTT. Translation: CASSQGLGAGELFF.

The chain recombines TRBV10-1 with TRBJ2-7; D remains unclear. Between the trimmed V and J ends, which lost 4 bases and 8 bases, there was a span of 6 bases. The CDR3 contains 10 residues. Germline CDR1 reads WNHNN; CDR2 reads SYGVQD (reference sequence). The CDR3 sequence: CASSGHKQYF. Written as DNA, the CDR3 is TGCGCCAGCAGTGGGCATAAGCAGTACTTC.

The chain combines TRBV4-3 with TRBJ2-7; TRBD1 matches 8 bases. Germline-derived CDR1 and CDR2 are LGHNA and YSLEER. Trimming cost V 4 bases and J 3 bases; bases outside gene matches: 8. The CDR3 totals 15 residues. CDR3 DNA sequence: TGCGCCAGCAGCCGAACCGGGACAGGAGGCTACGAGCAGTACTTC. Its translation: CASSRTGTGGYEQYF.

The genes are TRBV7-8 and TRBJ2-7; D remains unclear. Trimming cost V 2 bases and J 0 bases, with 8 bases left between them. The germline V gene encodes CDR1 SGHVS and CDR2 FQNEAQ. The CDR3 covers 14 residues. This chain's CDR3 is CASSLSENSYEQYF. CDR3 sequence (DNA): TGTGCCAGCAGCTTATCGGAGAACTCCTACGAGCAGTACTTC. The variable domain in full, completed from reference TRBV7-8 and TRBJ2-7, reads GAGVSQSPRYKVAKRGQDVALRCDPISGHVSLFWYQQALGQGPEFLTYFQNEAQLDKSGLPSDRFFAERPEGSVSTLKIQRTQQEDSAVYLCASSLSENSYEQYFGPGTRLTVT.

V gene TRBV28 combines with J gene TRBJ1-2; D possibly corresponds to TRBD1 (6 bases). Looked up from germline, CDR1 is MDHEN and CDR2 is SYDVKM. Trimming cost V 4 bases and J 11 bases, with 23 bases left between them. This CDR3 region has 15 residues. The CDR3 reads CASSSFGGLLMRYTF. For the CDR3, the DNA is TGTGCCAGCAGTTCCTTCGGGGGGCTCCTGATGCGATACACCTTC.

The rearrangement uses TRBV6-5 and TRBJ1-4, with TRBD1 as a possible D gene (5 bases). Germline V gene sequence: CDR1 MNHEY, CDR2 SVGAGI. Trimming stripped 2 bases from V and 6 bases from J, with 10 bases between. The length of the CDR3 is 14 residues. DNA of the CDR3: TGTGCCAGCAGTTACCAGGGTATTGATGAAAAACTGTTTTTT. Residues: CASSYQGIDEKLFF.

The chain uses TRBV19 and TRBJ2-2; D remains unclear. Germline CDR1 reads LNHDA; CDR2 reads SQIVND (reference sequence). The CDR3 consists of 17 residues. V was pared by 3 bases and J by 6 bases, with 20 bases between. DNA of the CDR3: TGTGCCAGTAGTATTACCTTAGGAGCCCCTGGGCCCGGGGAGCTGTTTTTT. It specifies CASSITLGAPGPGELFF.

V is TRBV15 and J is TRBJ2-5; tentatively, D is TRBD1 (6 bases). The CDR3 has 15 residues. Looked up from germline, CDR1 is LNHNV and CDR2 is YYDKDF (reference sequence). Trimming removed 2 bases at V and 5 bases at J, with 15 bases between. DNA for the CDR3: TGTGCCACCAGCAGACCCACAGGGTTTCGGGAGACCCAGTACTTC. Protein sequence: CATSRPTGFRETQYF.

This clone came up once. Other DNA variants within this sample encode the same CDR3. The CDR3 region has the DNA TGTGCCAGCAGCCCCCGGGGATCCTACGAGCAGTACTTC. Amino acids: CASSPRGSYEQYF. This rearrangement joins TRBV7-9 to TRBJ2-7; D possibly corresponds to TRBD2 (5 bases). Between the trimmed V and J ends, which lost 5 bases and 1 base, there was a span of 9 bases. The CDR3 sequence is 13 residues long. Germline V gene lookup returns CDR1 SEHNR and CDR2 FQNEAQ (reference sequence).

This chain uses TRBV9 with TRBJ2-2; D is unresolved. Trimming shortened V by 0 bases and J by 6 bases, and 9 bases separated the two germline ends. Germline loops: CDR1 SGDLS, CDR2 YYNGEE. This CDR3 comprises 14 residues. Here the CDR3 reads CASSVAVVPGELFF. CDR3 sequence (DNA): TGTGCCAGCAGCGTAGCTGTGGTTCCCGGGGAGCTGTTTTTT.

The V call is TRBV6-1, the J call TRBJ2-6, with D possibly being TRBD2 (5 bases). The CDR3 spans 12 residues. The germline V gene encodes CDR1 MNHNS and CDR2 SASEGT. Trimming removed 5 bases from V and 6 bases from J, with 5 bases in between. Here the CDR3 DNA reads TGTGCCAGCAGTCGGGAGGCCAACGTCCTGACTTTC. Encoded protein: CASSREANVLTF.

To note about this clone: Sequence at one end of the junction differs from germline and may be a read error. The chain employs TRBV5-6 and TRBJ1-5; TRBD1 matches 12 bases. The germline V gene has CDR1 SGHDT and CDR2 YYEEEE. This CDR3 spans 17 amino acids. The CDR3 sequence: CASSYAGTGGSSQPQHF. CDR3 coding DNA: TGTGCCAGCAGCTATGCCGGGACAGGGGGCAGCAGTCAGCCCCAGCATTTT.

CDR3 amino acids: CVRSPRRVNEKLFF. For the CDR3, the DNA is TGTGTCAGAAGCCCCCGCAGGGTCAATGAAAAACTGTTTTTT. This chain uses TRBV7-5 with TRBJ1-4; TRBD1, the D gene given by the table, was not confirmed from the DNA. TRBV7-5 is a known pseudogene. This CDR3 has 14 residues.

CDR3 nucleotides: TGTGCCAGCAGCTCGAGGACTAGCTCCTACAATGAGCAGTTCTTC. Translating it yields CASSSRTSSYNEQFF. The chain combines TRBV7-3 with TRBJ2-1; 7 bases fit TRBD2. CDR1 is SGHTA and CDR2 is FQGTGA in the germline V gene. This CDR3 comprises 15 residues. Trimming at V came to 4 bases and at J to 0 bases, leaving 3 bases not matched to a gene. Using reference TRBV7-3 and TRBJ2-1 for the parts outside the CDR3, the full variable domain is GAGVSQTPSNKVTEKGKYVELRCDPISGHTALYWYRQSLGQGPEFLIYFQGTGAADDSGLPNDRFFAVRPEGSVSTLKIQRTERGDSAVYLCASSSRTSSYNEQFFGPGTRLTVL.

The J gene is TRBJ2-7, the V gene TRBV9, with 8 bases aligning to TRBD1. Germline loops: CDR1 SGDLS, CDR2 YYNGEE. CDR3 length: 15 amino acids. Trimming removed 4 bases from V and 2 bases from J; junction bases left unmatched: 8. The CDR3 loop is CASSTGQGGPYEQYF. CDR3 in DNA: TGTGCCAGCAGCACAGGACAGGGAGGCCCCTACGAGCAGTACTTC. Full variable domain (remainder filled in from reference TRBV9 and TRBJ2-7): DSGVTQTPKHLITATGQRVTLRCSPRSGDLSVYWYQQSLDQGLQFLIQYYNGEERAKGNILERFSAQQFPDLHSELNLSSLELGDSALYFCASSTGQGGPYEQYFGPGTRLTVT.

The gene calls are TRBV6-5 and TRBJ1-1; D not certain. V gave up 5 bases and J gave up 1 base, with 14 bases separating them. Germline CDR1 reads MNHEY; CDR2 reads SVGAGI. The CDR3 contains 15 residues. CDR3 in amino acids: CASSKPPAGNTEAFF. The CDR3 region has the DNA TGTGCCAGCAGTAAACCCCCCGCAGGGAACACTGAAGCTTTCTTT.

As for this clone: Other nucleotide sequences in the sample specify the same CDR3. This chain connects TRBV29-1 to TRBJ2-3; 8 nucleotides agree with TRBD1. The germline gives CDR1 SQVTM, CDR2 ANQGSEA. V dropped 7 bases and J dropped 3; count of bases not matched to a gene: 3. The CDR3 runs 12 residues. This chain's CDR3 is CSGGTGTDTQYF. In DNA form, the CDR3 reads TGCAGCGGAGGGACAGGAACAGATACGCAGTATTTT.

The CDR3 bases are TGTGCCAGCAGCCAGACAGGTGGCAATCAGCCCCAGCATTTT. Encoded protein: CASSQTGGNQPQHF. The V call is TRBV9, the J call TRBJ1-5; a weak D match, TRBD1 (6 bases). The CDR3 is 14 amino acids. V was trimmed by 4 bases and J by 2 bases, leaving 10 bases between them. Germline assignment: CDR1 SGDLS and CDR2 YYNGEE.

The chain employs TRBV5-1 and TRBJ2-5; D not resolved. The CDR3 totals 15 residues. V lost 3 bases and J lost 2, with 14 bases in between. Germline CDR1 and CDR2: SGHRS and YFSETQ. The CDR3 nucleotides are TGCGCCAGCAGCTCTACTGGACGGAAACAAGAGACCCAGTACTTC. It encodes CASSSTGRKQETQYF.

The J gene is TRBJ1-1, the V gene TRBV27; D uncertain. CDR3 length: 13 amino acids. The germline V gene encodes CDR1 MNHEY and CDR2 SMNVEV (reference sequence). Trimming left V 4 bases short and J 7 bases short, with 13 bases between. The CDR3 reads CASSYAGLDEAFF. The CDR3 DNA sequence: TGTGCCAGCAGTTATGCTGGCCTAGATGAAGCTTTCTTT.

The CDR3 DNA sequence: TGTGCCAGTACCAGGACAGGGGGGAGGTTCTCCTACAATGAGCAGTTCTTC. Translating it yields CASTRTGGRFSYNEQFF. The chain couples TRBV25-1 to TRBJ2-1; the match to TRBD1 covers 10 bases. CDR1 MGHDK and CDR2 SYGVNS come from the germline V gene. V was pared by 9 bases and J by 0 bases, with 11 bases of the junction left unmatched. The CDR3 extends over 17 amino acids. Looking up the rest from reference TRBV25-1 and TRBJ2-1 gives the full variable domain: EADIYQTPRYLVIGTGKKITLECSQTMGHDKMYWYQQDPGMELHLIHYSYGVNSTEKGDLSSESTVSRIRTEHFPLTLESARPSHTSQYLCASTRTGGRFSYNEQFFGPGTRLTVL.

With regard to this clone: This CDR3 is also generated by other DNA sequences in the sample. The rearrangement joins TRBV5-1 to TRBJ1-5, with D unresolved. Looked up from germline, CDR1 is SGHRS and CDR2 is YFSETQ. The CDR3 sequence is 13 residues long. V shed 4 bases and J shed 4 bases, with 9 bases lying between them. CDR3 DNA sequence: TGCGCCAGCAGCACCGGGCCAAATCAGCCCCAGCATTTT. It yields the protein CASSTGPNQPQHF.

The rearrangement links TRBV29-1 to TRBJ2-7, with no clear D. There are 13 residues in the CDR3. Germline loops: CDR1 SQVTM, CDR2 ANQGSEA. Trimming removed 0 bases from V and 6 bases from J, with 12 bases in between. CDR3 sequence reads: CSVEEGATSEQYF. CDR3 in DNA: TGCAGCGTTGAAGAAGGAGCTACGAGCGAGCAGTACTTC.

Here the CDR3 DNA reads TGTGCCACCAGGCCCGATTTAATTAATGAAAAACTGTTTTTT. Amino acid sequence: CATRPDLINEKLFF. This chain links TRBV15 with TRBJ1-4; no reliable D call. Germline V gene lookup returns CDR1 LNHNV and CDR2 YYDKDF (reference sequence). V was shortened by 6 bases and J by 4 bases, with 12 bases between the two germline ends. CDR3 length: 14 residues.